These 9 T cell receptor beta chains share one sample of origin, sequenced in a study of long-term antiretroviral therapy in people with HIV. The run of the v3.0 immunoSEQ assay was at survey level. Here immunoSEQ multiplex PCR was the method, and the copy in TCRdb shows in-frame clones only, minus some. This table has 45,000 or so clones, 90% to 95% appearing once. The specimen was unsorted PBMCs, collected 3.7 years after starting antiretroviral therapy. These receptors originate from a woman aged 45-65 years with HIV.

The chain combines TRBV30 with TRBJ1-1; the D is unclear. Germline lookup yields CDR1 GTSNPN and CDR2 SVGIG (reference sequence). V gave up 4 bases and J gave up 7 bases, with 16 bases separating them. CDR3 size: 13 residues. The CDR3 coding sequence is TGTGCCTGGACTACCTACCGGGAGTATGAAGCTTTCTTT. Translation gives CAWTTYREYEAFF.

This sequence joins TRBV9 and TRBJ1-2, with D tentatively TRBD1 (6 bases). CDR1 and CDR2 (germline): SGDLS, YYNGEE. Trimming took 0 bases from V and 8 from J, leaving 14 bases between them. CDR3 size: 14 residues. The CDR3 DNA is TGTGCCAGCAGCGTAGGGACTCAGGGGAGAGGCTACACCTTC. Amino acids: CASSVGTQGRGYTF.

The chain uses TRBV27 and TRBJ1-4; D call uncertain. Per germline, CDR1 MNHEY and CDR2 SMNVEV (reference sequence). The CDR3 runs 17 residues. Trimming cost V 2 bases and J 4 bases, with 17 bases left between them. The DNA of the CDR3 is TGTGCCAGCAGTTTAGGCGGGTTTCCAGCTCGTAATGAAAAACTGTTTTTT. Protein product: CASSLGGFPARNEKLFF. The full variable domain, its missing parts supplied by reference TRBV27 and TRBJ1-4, is EAQVTQNPRYLITVTGKKLTVTCSQNMNHEYMSWYRQDPGLGLRQIYYSMNVEVTDKGDVPEGYKVSRKEKRNFPLILESPSPNQTSLYFCASSLGGFPARNEKLFFGSGTQLSVL.

With regard to this clone: The junction departs from the called germline gene at one end, perhaps through a read error. The chain links TRBV7-7 to TRBJ1-3, with D unresolved. The CDR3 loop spans 13 amino acids. In germline, CDR1 is SSHAT, CDR2 FNYEAQ (reference sequence). The CDR3 here is CASSLSSGNTIYF. As DNA, the CDR3 is TGTGCTAGCAGCTTAAGCTCTGGAAACACCATATATTTT.

In this sample, this clone turned up once. The chain carries TRBV19 and TRBJ2-7, with a weak D call TRBD1 (6 bases). Germline CDR1 is LNHDA and CDR2 is SQIVND (reference sequence). Trimming pared 3 bases from V and 5 bases from J, leaving 17 bases between. This CDR3 contains 15 residues. CDR3 DNA: TGTGCCAGTAGTATGGTGTTGGGCAGGGGAGACGAGCAGTACTTC. Translating gives CASSMVLGRGDEQYF.

This chain links TRBV19 with TRBJ1-1; perhaps TRBD1 as D (6 bases). V shed 5 bases and J shed 2 bases, with 12 bases lying between them. Germline V lookup: CDR1 LNHDA, CDR2 SQIVND (reference sequence). The CDR3 consists of 14 residues. CDR3 in DNA: TGTGCCAGTAGTGAACAGGGCGGTAACACTGAAGCTTTCTTT. Protein product: CASSEQGGNTEAFF.

This clone was recorded once. The V gene is TRBV10-1, the J gene TRBJ1-3, with a tentative D call TRBD1 (6 bases). From germline, CDR1 is WNHNN and CDR2 SYGVQD (reference sequence). The CDR3 runs to 16 residues. Deletions cut 3 bases from V and 6 bases from J, with 18 bases between. The DNA for the CDR3 is TGCGCCAGCAGTGAAGGTATCGGGGGCCGTGCAAACACCATATATTTT. Translation gives CASSEGIGGRANTIYF.

The J gene is TRBJ2-6, the V gene TRBV7-3; D is undetermined. The germline gives CDR1 SGHTA, CDR2 FQGTGA. The CDR3 totals 15 residues. V dropped 3 bases and J dropped 0 bases, with 6 bases sitting between them. CDR3 in amino acids: CASSLVFSGANVLTF. The CDR3 nucleotides are TGTGCCAGCAGCTTGGTCTTCTCTGGGGCCAACGTCCTGACTTTC.

CDR3 amino acids: CASSVVAQTGELFF. The DNA for the CDR3 is TGTGCCAGCAGCGTAGTGGCCCAGACCGGGGAGCTGTTTTTT. This chain links TRBV9 with TRBJ2-2; D ambiguous. This CDR3 contains 14 residues. V gave up 0 bases and J gave up 5 bases, with 8 bases separating them. CDR1 is SGDLS and CDR2 is YYNGEE in the germline V gene.